This T cell receptor (beta chain) derives from a study of blood T cell repertoires in COVID-19. Here immunoSEQ multiplex PCR was the method, and the copy in TCRdb shows in-frame clones only, minus some. The sample shows more than 200,000 clones, roughly 87% of them seen only once. This clone was counted between two and nine times. The clonotype comes from a man aged 30 to 39 in a cohort exposed to, infected with or recovered from COVID-19 (not recorded which). The material sequenced was PBMCs or T cells enriched from blood (not recorded which).

In nucleotides, the CDR3 is TGCGCCAGCAGCCCGAACCAAGCAACAGATACGCAGTATTTT. Translated, it gives CASSPNQATDTQYF. V usage is TRBV4-1 and J usage is TRBJ2-3, with D unresolved. The CDR3 is 14 residues long. V shed 4 bases and J shed 3 bases, with 11 bases lying between them. Germline assignment: CDR1 MGHRA and CDR2 YSYEKL.